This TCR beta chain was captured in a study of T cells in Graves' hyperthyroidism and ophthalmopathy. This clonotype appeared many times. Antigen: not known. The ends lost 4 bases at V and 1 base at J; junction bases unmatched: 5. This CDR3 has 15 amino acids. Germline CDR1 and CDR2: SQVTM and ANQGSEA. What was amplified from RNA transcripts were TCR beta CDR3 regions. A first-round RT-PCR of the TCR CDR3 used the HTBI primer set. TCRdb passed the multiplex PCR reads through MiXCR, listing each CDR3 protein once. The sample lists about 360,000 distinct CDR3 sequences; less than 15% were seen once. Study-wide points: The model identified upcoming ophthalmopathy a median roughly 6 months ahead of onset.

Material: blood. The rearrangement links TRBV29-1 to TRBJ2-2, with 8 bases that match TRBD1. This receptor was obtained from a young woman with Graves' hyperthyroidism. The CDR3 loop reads CSVAGGTGNTGELFF. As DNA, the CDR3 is TGCAGCGTTGCAGGAGGGACAGGGAACACCGGGGAGCTGTTTTTT.